The clone carrying this T cell receptor beta chain was found many times. TCRdb itself ran the 5' RACE reads through MiXCR, one entry per CDR3 protein. The sample has 380,000 or so distinct CDR3 sequences, 20% to 25% seen once. This sample stems from a study of CD8 T cells in ankylosing spondylitis. V lost 10 bases and J 6 bases, leaving 8 bases between the germline ends. The CDR3 loop spans 10 amino acids. The clonotype originates from a male donor with ankylosing spondylitis or in good health (not recorded which). The material sequenced was blood, either unsorted or a sorted T cell fraction (not recorded which). This chain connects TRBV12-3 or TRBV12-4 to TRBJ2-3; D remains ambiguous. The CDR3 sequence is CATGTDTQYF. The CDR3 region has the DNA TGTGCCACCGGTACCGATACGCAGTATTTT.